Listed below are T cell receptor beta chains from one sample, sequenced in a study of blood T cell repertoires in COVID-19. Sequencing was performed with immunoSEQ multiplex PCR; in TCRdb, only in-frame clones are kept and a portion is missing. Here the sample spans more than 150,000 clones, about four fifths being singletons. The material sequenced was peripheral blood. Every receptor here comes from a man aged 65 to 85 who had recovered from COVID-19. Both conserved end residues are part of each CDR3. A D gene is named only where the DNA matches it firmly. Not all rows give a size; the values are once, few, many and, for expanded clones, a class.

clone_size	v_call	cdr3_length	j_call	d_call	cdr3_aa	cdr3_nt
.	TRBV28	16	TRBJ1-2	.	CASSPTPGGQDYGYTF	TGTGCCAGCAGTCCAACCCCGGGGGGCCAAGACTATGGCTACACCTTC
.	TRBV28	14	TRBJ2-1	.	CASQMGRTYNEQFF	TGTGCCAGCCAGATGGGGCGGACCTACAATGAGCAGTTCTTC
.	TRBV6-2/TRBV6-3	14	TRBJ1-1	.	CASSSGAVNAEAFF	TGTGCCAGCAGCTCAGGGGCGGTGAACGCTGAAGCTTTCTTT
.	TRBV2	13	TRBJ1-2	.	CASSELRDYGYTF	TGTGCCAGCAGTGAACTTCGGGACTATGGCTACACCTTC
.	TRBV3-1/TRBV3-2	16	TRBJ2-1	.	CASSQVPGIYYNEQFF	TGTGCCAGCAGCCAAGTTCCGGGAATATACTACAATGAGCAGTTCTTC
few	TRBV6-2/TRBV6-3	13	TRBJ2-2	TRBD1	CASSWDRTGELFF	TGTGCCAGCAGTTGGGACAGAACCGGGGAGCTGTTTTTT
.	TRBV9	16	TRBJ2-5	TRBD2	CASSEGVAGARETQYF	TGTGCCAGCAGCGAGGGGGTAGCGGGAGCACGGGAGACCCAGTACTTC
.	TRBV12-5	17	TRBJ1-5	.	CASGLNTGGLSNQPQHF	TGTGCTAGTGGTTTGAACACCGGGGGGTTGAGCAATCAGCCCCAGCATTTT
.	TRBV24-1	13	TRBJ2-3	.	CATSTSNGYTQYF	TGTGCCACCTCTACTAGTAATGGTTATACGCAGTATTTT
.	TRBV7-6	16	TRBJ2-1	TRBD2	CASSLAGSSGYNEQFF	TGTGCCAGCAGCTTAGCAGGTTCTAGCGGCTACAATGAGCAGTTCTTC
once	TRBV6-5	10	TRBJ1-4	.	CASRNEKLFF	TGTGCCAGTAGAAATGAAAAACTGTTTTTT
.	TRBV7-8	14	TRBJ1-1	TRBD1	CASSLQGANTEAFF	TGTGCCAGCAGCTTACAGGGGGCTAACACTGAAGCTTTCTTT
.	TRBV6-5	13	TRBJ2-1	TRBD2	CASRPGGENEQFF	TGTGCCAGCAGACCCGGGGGGGAGAATGAGCAGTTCTTC
.	TRBV6-5	12	TRBJ2-2	.	CATAQGPGELFF	TGTGCCACAGCTCAGGGGCCCGGGGAGCTGTTTTTT
.	TRBV28	14	TRBJ2-7	TRBD1	CASSGNQQGEEQYF	TGTGCCAGCAGTGGGAACCAACAGGGGGAAGAGCAGTACTTC
few	TRBV24-1	13	TRBJ2-7	.	CATSPSGSYEQYF	TGTGCCACCAGTCCCAGCGGCTCCTACGAGCAGTACTTC
.	TRBV19	15	TRBJ1-3	.	CASSTGPGFGNTIYF	TGTGCCAGTAGTACAGGGCCCGGATTTGGAAACACCATATATTTT
few	TRBV5-1	16	TRBJ2-1	TRBD1	CASSSSGQGGYNEQFF	TGCGCCAGCAGCTCGTCCGGACAGGGCGGATACAATGAGCAGTTCTTC
.	TRBV3-1/TRBV3-2	17	TRBJ2-7	.	CASSQDFGLSNFYEQYF	TGTGCCAGCAGCCAAGATTTTGGTCTTAGCAACTTCTACGAGCAGTACTTC
once	TRBV5-6	19	TRBJ2-6	.	CASSLEELGRGSGANVLTF	TGTGCCAGCAGCTTGGAGGAGTTGGGCAGGGGATCTGGGGCCAACGTCCTGACTTTC
.	TRBV27	16	TRBJ1-5	.	CASSLGGRVSNQPQHF	TGTGCCAGCAGTTTAGGGGGGAGAGTTAGCAATCAGCCCCAGCATTTT
once	TRBV5-1	16	TRBJ2-5	.	CASSLLPGLGQETQYF	TGCGCCAGCAGCTTGTTGCCGGGACTCGGACAAGAGACCCAGTACTTC
.	TRBV24-1	16	TRBJ2-3	TRBD2	CATSDFTSGRADTQYF	TGTGCCACCAGTGATTTTACTAGCGGGAGGGCAGATACGCAGTATTTT
.	TRBV7-6	13	TRBJ2-5	.	CASSFGQQETQYF	TGTGCCAGCAGCTTCGGACAGCAAGAGACCCAGTACTTC
.	TRBV7-8	15	TRBJ2-5	.	CASSLGQGNGETQYF	TGTGCCAGCAGCTTAGGTCAGGGGAACGGGGAGACCCAGTACTTC
.	TRBV18	14	TRBJ2-5	TRBD1	CASSPTTGQETQYF	TGTGCCAGCTCACCAACGACAGGGCAAGAGACCCAGTACTTC
.	TRBV30	16	TRBJ2-7	TRBD1	CAWSPETGTGSYEQYF	TGTGCCTGGAGTCCAGAGACCGGGACAGGTTCCTACGAGCAGTACTTC
.	TRBV28	16	TRBJ2-7	TRBD2	CASSLGLAGGSYEQYF	TGTGCCAGCAGTTTAGGGCTAGCGGGTGGTTCCTACGAGCAGTACTTC
.	TRBV28	12	TRBJ2-1	.	CASSPTGGEQFF	TGTGCCAGCAGCCCAACCGGGGGTGAGCAGTTCTTC
.	TRBV19	18	TRBJ2-7	TRBD2	CASQAVFVSGRASYEQYF	TGTGCCAGTCAAGCCGTTTTTGTGAGCGGGAGGGCCTCCTACGAGCAGTACTTC
few	TRBV7-2	15	TRBJ1-5	TRBD1	CASSPDRVSNQPQHF	TGTGCCAGCAGCCCGGACAGGGTTAGCAATCAGCCCCAGCATTTT
.	TRBV4-2	15	TRBJ2-7	.	CASSLLEGSSDEQYF	TGTGCCAGCAGCCTTCTCGAGGGAAGCTCTGACGAGCAGTACTTC
.	TRBV12-2	18	TRBJ2-4	.	CASRLASGAALAKNIQYF	TGTGCAAGTCGCTTAGCTTCGGGTGCGGCTCTGGCCAAAAACATTCAGTACTTC
.	TRBV7-9	18	TRBJ2-3	.	CAIPRGSGSAPSTDTQYF	TGTGCCATCCCACGAGGGTCCGGGAGCGCCCCTAGCACAGATACGCAGTATTTT